The entry that follows covers one T cell receptor (beta chain) sequence. The antigen remains undetermined. Amplification yielded TCR beta CDR3 regions, with RNA transcripts as the source. Researchers ran a first-round RT-PCR on the TCR CDR3 using the HTBI primer set. TCRdb processed the multiplex PCR reads anew with MiXCR; each CDR3 protein has one entry. The profile shows about 580,000 distinct CDR3 sequences, over 11% of them singletons. The entry originates in a study of T cells in Graves' hyperthyroidism and ophthalmopathy. General study results and limits: Most thyroid-expanded clonotypes above 0.001 were also found in blood. Ophthalmopathy and stable hyperthyroidism were separated by a 13 V-J model.

CDR1 is MNHNS and CDR2 is SASEGT in the germline V gene. V lost 5 bases and J lost 3; bases outside the gene matches: 4. CDR3 length: 14 residues. Hyperthyroidism was newly diagnosed in patients aged 18 to 65 (duration under 2 months). Each diagnosis drew on symptoms, thyroxine, TRAb, thyroid ultrasound and orbital computed tomography findings. This chain uses TRBV6-1 with TRBJ1-2, with 9 nucleotides matching TRBD1. The receptor was isolated from a woman in her twenties or thirties with Graves' hyperthyroidism that later progressed to Graves' ophthalmopathy. The material sequenced was blood. CDR3 sequence (DNA): TGTGCCAGCAGTCAACAGGGGGCGGACTATGGCTACACCTTC. It translates to CASSQQGADYGYTF.